Following are 7 T cell receptor beta chains from one sample sequenced in a study of beta chain features in type 1 diabetes. Every isolated RNA sample was fully reverse transcribed, so sequencing captured expressed TCRB transcripts. Profiling relied on immunoSEQ multiplex PCR, and the TCRdb table lists in-frame clones only, not all of them. The table records hundreds of thousands of clones, more than 9.5% of them present only once. The material sequenced was naive CD4+ T cells from blood. The receptors shown here come from a woman under 40 in good health.

A few counts support this clone. The gene calls are TRBV6-5 and TRBJ2-1, with D uncertain. The CDR3 totals 13 residues. Trimming left V 6 bases short and J 1 base short, with 7 bases between. CDR1 MNHEY and CDR2 SVGAGI come from the germline V gene. In DNA form, the CDR3 reads TGTGCCAGCAGGGTTGCGTCCTACAATGAGCAGTTCTTC. Translated, it gives CASRVASYNEQFF.

The CDR3 sequence: CASGTGTSGDLGETQYF. DNA of the CDR3: TGTGCCAGTGGAACCGGGACTAGCGGGGACCTTGGGGAGACCCAGTACTTC. The chain is built from TRBV19 and TRBJ2-5, with TRBD2 matching 13 bases. V shed 8 bases, J shed 5 bases, and the junction held 14 bases outside the gene matches. The V gene's germline CDR1 is LNHDA and CDR2 SQIVND (reference sequence). There are 17 residues in the CDR3.

V usage is TRBV7-2 and J usage is TRBJ1-2; 7 bases agree with TRBD1. CDR1 is SGHTA and CDR2 is FQGNSA in the germline V gene. CDR3 length equals 15 residues. With V trimmed by 5 bases and J by 8 bases, 14 bases remained unmatched. The CDR3 bases are TGTGCCAGCAGCCGAAGACAGGGCCCGGACAGAGGCTACACCTTC. Amino acids: CASSRRQGPDRGYTF.

This clone has only a few counts. J is TRBJ1-2 and V is TRBV7-3; 7 nucleotides agree with TRBD1. This CDR3 spans 13 amino acids. The junction had 4 bases not matched to a gene; V was cut back by 1 base and J by 8 bases. CDR1 is SGHTA, CDR2 FQGTGA, per germline. Here the CDR3 reads CASSLRQGWGYTF. The CDR3 bases are TGTGCCAGCAGCTTAAGACAGGGTTGGGGCTACACCTTC.

This chain joins TRBV6-5 and TRBJ2-1, with TRBD2 matching 15 bases. This CDR3 has 14 amino acids. Trimming took 7 bases from V and 7 from J; bases not matched to a gene: 2. The germline V gene encodes CDR1 MNHEY and CDR2 SVGAGI. This CDR3 reads CASKGTSGRNEQFF. The CDR3, as DNA: TGTGCCAGCAAGGGGACTAGCGGGAGGAATGAGCAGTTCTTC.

This clone was picked up a small number of times. This chain joins TRBV7-9 and TRBJ2-7; 7 bases align to TRBD2. This CDR3 has 14 amino acids. J gave up 0 bases and V 4 bases, and 3 bases lay outside the gene matches. Germline loops: CDR1 SEHNR, CDR2 FQNEAQ (reference sequence). The CDR3 loop reads CASSYLAASYEQYF. CDR3 nucleotide sequence: TGTGCCAGCAGCTATCTAGCGGCCTCCTACGAGCAGTACTTC.

The chain employs TRBV25-1 and TRBJ1-1, with 9 nucleotides matching TRBD1. Germline V gene data show CDR1 as MGHDK and CDR2 as SYGVNS. This CDR3 is built from 16 residues. V lost 2 bases and J lost 5; bases outside the gene matches: 9. The CDR3 DNA reads TGTGCCAGCAGTGAAGTATTCGGACAGGGGAAGACTGAAGCTTTCTTT. It yields the protein CASSEVFGQGKTEAFF.